This T cell receptor beta chain was captured in a study of blood T cells in healthy people across ages. V shed 3 bases and J 8 bases; nucleotides not matched to a gene: 12. This CDR3 has 16 residues. It was with a sample-barcoded 5' primer and a J-beta primer mix that a second PCR of roughly 7 to 12 cycles was run. One entry per CDR3 protein, called by TCRdb with MiXCR from the 5' RACE reads. The repertoire has about 680,000 distinct CDR3 sequences, approximately 50% of them found once; the top ten carry around a third. The material sequenced was blood. The clonotype comes from an older woman in good health. The chain combines TRBV12-3 or TRBV12-4 with TRBJ1-4; 7 bases fit TRBD1. CDR3 sequence (DNA): TGTGCCAGCAGTTTCCCTCGACAGGGCGGTAGGGAAAAACTGTTTTTT. Translating it yields CASSFPRQGGREKLFF.